This T cell receptor (beta chain) emerged from a study of cytomegalovirus exposure and HLA in healthy donors. Study information: An earlier analysis identified some 110 million unique TCR beta sequences in about 179 million T cells. Findings and limits, study-wide: The listing of 150 to 200 TCR beta chains classed them as cytomegalovirus-associated.

PCR primers comprised 60 Vbeta and 13 Jbeta primers. Repertoires were generated with immunoSEQ multiplex PCR, while TCRdb's copy carries only in-frame clones and drops some. The sample holds 55,000 to 75,000 clones. As concerns this clone: Its target is not known.

The clonotype was recovered from a male donor in good health and CMV-seronegative. The sequencing sample was made of PBMCs.

CDR3 region: CASSIGRGTEAFF. CDR3 DNA: TGTGCCAGTAGTATCGGCAGGGGCACTGAAGCTTTCTTT. The rearrangement links TRBV19 to TRBJ1-1, with D possibly TRBD1 on 6 matching bases. The CDR3 has 13 residues. The V end was cut by 3 bases, the J end by 4 bases, with 9 bases between. Germline V gene sequence: CDR1 LNHDA, CDR2 SQIVND (reference sequence). Supplemented by reference TRBV19 and TRBJ1-1, the full variable domain reads DGGITQSPKYLFRKEGQNVTLSCEQNLNHDAMYWYRQDPGQGLRLIYYSQIVNDFQKGDIAEGYSVSREKKESFPLTVTSAQKNPTAFYLCASSIGRGTEAFFGQGTRLTVV.